These 12 T cell receptor beta chains came from one sample sequenced in a study of blood T cell repertoires in COVID-19. The table came from immunoSEQ multiplex PCR; TCRdb's copy has only in-frame clones and leaves some out. The sample contains about 250,000 clones, 70% to 90% of which appear only once. The specimen sequenced was peripheral blood. The receptors were gathered from a woman aged 25 to 45 with COVID-19, enrolled during active disease.

This chain joins TRBV5-5 and TRBJ2-7; 11 positions agree with TRBD2. The germline V gene has CDR1 SGHKS and CDR2 YYEKEE (reference sequence). J was trimmed by 3 bases and V by 4 bases; bases with no gene match: 3. There are 14 residues in the CDR3. The CDR3 DNA reads as TGTGCCAGCAGCGGAACTAGCGGGAGCTACGAGCAGTACGTC. Translated: CASSGTSGSYEQYV.

The chain has TRBV24-1 and TRBJ1-4; tentative D call: TRBD1 (5 bases). Trimming removed 4 bases from V and 7 bases from J, with 12 bases in between. Germline V gives CDR1 KGHDR, CDR2 SFDVKD. This CDR3 contains 14 residues. In DNA, the CDR3 is TGTGCCACCAGTGACAGGGTGGAAGGTGAAAAACTGTTTTTT. As protein: CATSDRVEGEKLFF.

This clone came up once. This sequence joins TRBV7-2 and TRBJ2-4; TRBD2 matches 7 bases. Trimming cost V 0 bases and J 4 bases; bases outside gene matches: 9. The CDR3 is 17 amino acids. Germline-derived CDR1 and CDR2 are SGHTA and FQGNSA. CDR3 in DNA: TGTGCCAGCAGCTTAGCGCTGGGCGGGGGAACTAAAAACATTCAGTACTTC. Amino acids: CASSLALGGGTKNIQYF.

This chain links TRBV19 with TRBJ1-6; 8 nucleotides match TRBD1. V shed 4 bases and J 10 bases; nucleotides not matched to a gene: 9. The CDR3 is made up of 15 amino acids. Looked up from germline, CDR1 is LNHDA and CDR2 is SQIVND (reference sequence). For the CDR3, the DNA is TGTGCCAGTAGTAATTCGAGGACAGGGAGCTCACCCCTCCACTTT. It translates to CASSNSRTGSSPLHF.

This clone was detected a few times. This sequence joins TRBV28 and TRBJ1-1; 7 bases fit TRBD1. CDR3 size: 14 residues. Losses at the gene ends were 8 bases for V and 1 base for J; bases not matched to a gene: 7. The germline CDR1 and CDR2 sequences are MDHEN and SYDVKM. CDR3 in DNA: TGTGCCAGCCAAGGGGGCGCTACGAACACTGAAGCTTTCTTT. It specifies CASQGGATNTEAFF.

The gene calls are TRBV15 and TRBJ2-2; no clear D. Germline lookup yields CDR1 LNHNV and CDR2 YYDKDF (reference sequence). This CDR3 spans 13 amino acids. Trimming shortened V by 5 bases and J by 3 bases, and 7 bases separated the two germline ends. CDR3 DNA: TGTGCCACCAGCCTACAGTACACCGGGGAGCTGTTTTTT. Its protein is CATSLQYTGELFF.

This sequence joins TRBV21-1 and TRBJ1-6; TRBD1, the D gene given by the table, was not confirmed from the DNA. TRBV21-1 is marked as a pseudogene. The CDR3 extends over 16 amino acids. The CDR3 sequence: CATYPVDSSYNSPLHF. The DNA for the CDR3 is TGTGCCACCTATCCGGTCGACAGCTCCTATAATTCACCCCTCCACTTT.

The gene calls are TRBV23-1 and TRBJ2-5, with D uncertain. TRBV23-1 carries the ORF label, with uncertain function. The V end was cut by 1 base, the J end by 5 bases, with 11 bases between. CDR3 length equals 14 residues. The CDR3 DNA reads TGCGCCAGCAGTCAATGTGAGGATGGCGAGACCCAGTACTTC. Encoded protein: CASSQCEDGETQYF.

The V and J genes are TRBV2 and TRBJ2-1; TRBD1 aligns across 10 bases. This CDR3 is 15 amino acids long. CDR1 SNHLY and CDR2 FYNNEI come from the germline V gene. The junction had 11 bases not matched to a gene; V was cut back by 8 bases and J by 7 bases. In DNA, the CDR3 is TGTGCCAGCGAAATCGGGACAGGGGCACAGAATGAGCAGTTCTTC. Amino acid sequence: CASEIGTGAQNEQFF.

The CDR3 DNA reads TGCAGTTCCGTCCGTAACTATGGCTACACCTTC. This gives the protein CSSVRNYGYTF. The gene calls are TRBV20-1 and TRBJ1-2; D not resolved. This CDR3 has 11 residues. The germline V gene has CDR1 DFQATT and CDR2 SNEGSKA (reference sequence). V gave up 8 bases and J gave up 1 base, with 8 bases separating them.

The chain links TRBV9 to TRBJ2-7; D not certain. V lost 0 bases, J lost 3 bases, and 7 bases lay in between. The CDR3 length is 13 residues. Looked up from germline, CDR1 is SGDLS and CDR2 is YYNGEE. CDR3 DNA sequence: TGTGCCAGCAGCGTAGGGTCAGTCTACGAGCAGTACTTC. It is translated as CASSVGSVYEQYF.

This chain links TRBV6-1 with TRBJ1-2; D unresolved. The CDR3 is made up of 11 amino acids. The V end lost 2 bases, the J end lost 5 bases, and 3 bases lay between the germline ends. Germline assignment: CDR1 MNHNS and CDR2 SASEGT. CDR3: CASSEQYGYTF. The CDR3 nucleotides read TGTGCCAGCAGTGAACAGTATGGCTACACCTTC.